A single sample gave rise to the 31 T cell receptor beta chains below, sequenced in a study of blood T cell repertoires in COVID-19. The table came from immunoSEQ multiplex PCR; TCRdb's copy has only in-frame clones and leaves some out. The sample lists tens of thousands of clones, about 86% occurring once. The sequenced sample consisted of peripheral blood. Receptors originate from an elderly woman with active or convalescent COVID-19.

The rearrangement joins TRBV20-1 to TRBJ1-5; a possible D gene is TRBD1 (6 bases). Between the trimmed V and J ends, which lost 5 bases and 15 bases, there was a span of 17 bases. Germline V lookup: CDR1 DFQATT, CDR2 SNEGSKA (reference sequence). The CDR3 contains 11 residues. CDR3 protein: CSARSGVEGHF. The CDR3 bases are TGCAGTGCTCGTTCAGGGGTTGAGGGGCATTTT.

This chain links TRBV19 with TRBJ2-2; 8 bases line up with TRBD2. V was clipped by 5 bases and J by 0 bases; unmatched bases: 5. Germline CDR1 is LNHDA and CDR2 is SQIVND (reference sequence). The CDR3 has 16 residues. The CDR3 region is CASSAREAPNTGELFF. CDR3 DNA sequence: TGTGCCAGTAGTGCGCGGGAGGCTCCGAACACCGGGGAGCTGTTTTTT.

The gene calls are TRBV18 and TRBJ2-3; D might be TRBD2 (6 bases). The germline V and J ends were trimmed by 0 bases and 5 bases, with 15 bases remaining between them. This CDR3 is 16 amino acids long. Germline V CDR1 and CDR2: KGHSH, LQKENI. In DNA form, the CDR3 reads TGTGCCAGCTCACCACCAGGTCAGGCCGGGGGAGATACGCAGTATTTT. It is translated as CASSPPGQAGGDTQYF.

The CDR3 is CASSLDRGLNTEAFF. The CDR3 region has the DNA TGCGCCAGCAGCCTGGACAGGGGCCTGAACACTGAAGCTTTCTTT. The chain uses TRBV5-1 and TRBJ1-1; 9 nucleotides agree with TRBD1. The length of the CDR3 is 15 residues. V was pared by 4 bases and J by 0 bases, with 4 bases of the junction left unmatched. Germline V gene lookup returns CDR1 SGHRS and CDR2 YFSETQ.

A word on this clone: Other DNA sequences in the sample encode the same CDR3. J is TRBJ1-3 and V is TRBV5-1, with D perhaps matching TRBD1 (6 bases). Germline loops: CDR1 SGHRS, CDR2 YFSETQ. The CDR3 extends over 15 amino acids. Deletions cut 4 bases from V and 2 bases from J, with 13 bases between. The CDR3 DNA reads TGCGCCAGCAGCAGTCAACAGGGTACTGGAAACACCATATATTTT. This gives the protein CASSSQQGTGNTIYF.

The chain employs TRBV5-1 and TRBJ1-6, with 8 bases identical to TRBD1. This CDR3 contains 14 residues. CDR1 and CDR2 (germline): SGHRS, YFSETQ. J gave up 9 bases and V 4 bases, and 6 bases lay outside the gene matches. The CDR3 region has the DNA TGCGCCAGCAGCCCGGGACAGGTCCCTTCACCCCTCCACTTT. It yields the protein CASSPGQVPSPLHF.

The V gene is TRBV7-2, the J gene TRBJ2-2; TRBD2 matches at 16 bases. Unmatched junction bases numbered 12, after V lost 5 bases and J lost 6 bases. The germline V gene has CDR1 SGHTA and CDR2 FQGNSA. CDR3 length: 19 amino acids. The DNA of the CDR3 is TGTGCCAGCAGCCCCCAAGGGACTAGCGGGGGGGCCCTGTCCGGGGAGCTGTTTTTT. Residues: CASSPQGTSGGALSGELFF.

The chain joins TRBV5-1 to TRBJ2-3, with 13 bases that match TRBD2. Germline CDR1 is SGHRS and CDR2 is YFSETQ. V trimming: 4 bases; J trimming: 0 bases; junction bases outside the gene matches: 5. The CDR3 is 17 residues long. The CDR3 loop is CASSPRLAGGSTDTQYF. CDR3 nucleotide sequence: TGCGCCAGCAGCCCACGACTAGCGGGGGGTAGCACAGATACGCAGTATTTT.

The chain carries TRBV24-1 and TRBJ1-2; D unresolved. The CDR3 runs 17 residues. CDR1 and CDR2 (germline): KGHDR, SFDVKD. With 6 bases removed from V and 2 bases from J, the gap between germline ends came to 21 bases. The CDR3 here is CATSTHKGGATNYGYTF. As DNA, the CDR3 is TGTGCCACCAGTACCCACAAGGGAGGTGCCACCAACTATGGCTACACCTTC.

V gene TRBV25-1 combines with J gene TRBJ1-2, with D unresolved. Germline V gives CDR1 MGHDK, CDR2 SYGVNS. V lost 4 bases and J lost 8, with 11 bases in between. The CDR3 totals 12 residues. CDR3 DNA sequence: TGTGCCAGCAGTGGGGCAGGAGGAGGCTACACCTTC. Residues: CASSGAGGGYTF.

This clone was observed a few times. The rearrangement uses TRBV6-2 or TRBV6-3 and TRBJ1-1; the match to TRBD1 covers 8 bases. V trimming: 2 bases; J trimming: 6 bases; junction bases outside the gene matches: 5. CDR3 length: 14 amino acids. Germline CDR1 and CDR2: MNHEY and SVGEGT. The DNA for the CDR3 is TGTGCCAGCAGTTACCTAGGACAGGGAGCTGAAGCTTTCTTT. Amino acid sequence: CASSYLGQGAEAFF.

The chain links TRBV29-1 to TRBJ1-1; 12 nucleotides line up with TRBD1. CDR3 length: 15 amino acids. Unmatched junction bases numbered 11, after V lost 6 bases and J lost 6 bases. The germline V gene has CDR1 SQVTM and CDR2 ANQGSEA. The CDR3 protein is CSVGTGGSPRPEAFF. CDR3 DNA: TGCAGCGTGGGGACAGGGGGCTCCCCACGCCCTGAAGCTTTCTTT.

V and J are TRBV5-1 and TRBJ2-3; 8 bases are shared with TRBD2. Trimming took 4 bases from V and 4 from J; bases not matched to a gene: 5. Germline-derived CDR1 and CDR2 are SGHRS and YFSETQ. This CDR3 region has 14 residues. The CDR3: CASSPLAGSDTQYF. The CDR3 bases are TGCGCCAGCAGCCCCTTAGCGGGATCAGATACGCAGTATTTT.

The chain uses TRBV5-4 and TRBJ2-1; 7 bases are shared with TRBD2. This CDR3 region has 13 residues. Germline assignment: CDR1 SGHNT and CDR2 YYREEE (reference sequence). The V segment lost 5 bases and the J segment 7 bases; nucleotides outside the gene matches: 6. The CDR3 DNA follows: TGTGCCAGCAGAAGCGGGATTGGTAATGAGCAGTTCTTC. This encodes CASRSGIGNEQFF.

The V and J genes are TRBV5-4 and TRBJ1-1, with 11 bases identical to TRBD1. The V gene's germline CDR1 is SGHNT and CDR2 YYREEE (reference sequence). The ends lost 5 bases at V and 1 base at J; junction bases unmatched: 4. The CDR3 length is 15 residues. The CDR3 bases are TGTGCCAGCAGTCGGGACAGGGGGAGGAACACTGAAGCTTTCTTT. Amino acid sequence: CASSRDRGRNTEAFF. The entire variable domain, with the rest obtained from reference TRBV5-4 and TRBJ1-1, is as follows: ETGVTQSPTHLIKTRGQQVTLRCSSQSGHNTVSWYQQALGQGPQFIFQYYREEENGRGNFPPRFSGLQFPNYSSELNVNALELDDSALYLCASSRDRGRNTEAFFGQGTRLTVV.

The gene calls are TRBV29-1 and TRBJ1-1, with D unresolved. The CDR3 extends over 12 amino acids. V was trimmed by 7 bases and J by 2 bases, leaving 11 bases between them. Germline V gives CDR1 SQVTM, CDR2 ANQGSEA. CDR3 protein: CSGLTVNTEAFF. DNA for the CDR3: TGCAGCGGATTGACTGTTAACACTGAAGCTTTCTTT.

Notes on this clone: Other DNA sequences within the sample encode an identical CDR3. The rearrangement uses TRBV9 and TRBJ2-2; the D is unclear. Trimming stripped 0 bases from V and 4 bases from J, with 13 bases between. CDR3 length: 16 amino acids. Germline V gene lookup returns CDR1 SGDLS and CDR2 YYNGEE. The CDR3 nucleotides read TGTGCCAGCAGCGTAGGGGTGGGCAGAAGCACCGGGGAGCTGTTTTTT. This codes for CASSVGVGRSTGELFF.

CDR3 residues: CASSLTGVSNQPQHF. The DNA of the CDR3 is TGCGCCAGCAGCTTAACAGGGGTTAGCAATCAGCCCCAGCATTTT. The chain links TRBV5-1 to TRBJ1-5; TRBD1 agrees at 7 bases. The V gene end was trimmed by 2 bases and the J gene end by 0 bases; junction bases not matched to a gene: 2. From germline, CDR1 is SGHRS and CDR2 YFSETQ. The length of the CDR3 is 15 residues.

The chain has TRBV5-4 and TRBJ2-1; 8 nucleotides agree with TRBD2. This CDR3 region has 16 residues. Trimming took 4 bases from V and 1 from J; bases not matched to a gene: 7. The germline CDR1 and CDR2 sequences are SGHNT and YYREEE (reference sequence). For the CDR3, the DNA is TGTGCCAGCAGCCCGGTTAGCGGGGAATCCTACAATGAGCAGTTCTTC. It specifies CASSPVSGESYNEQFF.

This clone appeared a single time. CDR3 protein: CASSQGTGNNEKLFF. The CDR3 region has the DNA TGCGCCAGCAGCCAGGGGACAGGCAATAATGAAAAACTGTTTTTT. This chain connects TRBV4-3 to TRBJ1-4; TRBD1 matches at 8 bases. Unmatched junction bases numbered 4, after V lost 3 bases and J lost 4 bases. The germline gives CDR1 LGHNA, CDR2 YSLEER. The CDR3 has 15 amino acids.

The chain uses TRBV6-2 or TRBV6-3 and TRBJ2-3; 13 bases map to TRBD2. The germline V gene has CDR1 MNHEY and CDR2 SVGEGT. J gave up 4 bases and V 3 bases, and 10 bases lay outside the gene matches. This CDR3 comprises 18 residues. DNA of the CDR3: TGTGCCAGCAGTTATCCGACGGGACTAGCGGGATTTGCAGATACGCAGTATTTT. It translates to CASSYPTGLAGFADTQYF.

The V call is TRBV19, the J call TRBJ1-3; D uncertain. Per germline, CDR1 LNHDA and CDR2 SQIVND (reference sequence). The CDR3 sequence is 16 residues long. V was clipped by 3 bases and J by 0 bases, with 12 bases between them. The CDR3 is CASSMVLTSSGNTIYF. Here the CDR3 DNA reads TGTGCCAGTAGTATGGTTTTAACCAGCTCTGGAAACACCATATATTTT.

A single count supports this clone. The rearrangement uses TRBV5-1 and TRBJ2-2, with D maybe TRBD1 (6 bases). Germline CDR1 reads SGHRS; CDR2 reads YFSETQ. The length of the CDR3 is 18 residues. Trimming removed 4 bases from V and 8 bases from J, with 27 bases in between. CDR3 nucleotides: TGCGCCAGCAGCAAGGAAACAGGGTACAAATTTATTATGGGGGAGCTGTTTTTT. This codes for CASSKETGYKFIMGELFF.

This clone has only one observation. The V gene is TRBV5-1, the J gene TRBJ1-2; D is unclear. V was clipped by 5 bases and J by 6 bases, with 14 bases between them. This CDR3 has 13 residues. Germline lookup yields CDR1 SGHRS and CDR2 YFSETQ. CDR3 sequence reads: CASRPGSGNGYTF. DNA for the CDR3: TGCGCCAGCAGGCCGGGTAGCGGAAATGGCTACACCTTC. Full variable domain (rest looked up from reference TRBV5-1 and TRBJ1-2): KAGVTQTPRYLIKTRGQQVTLSCSPISGHRSVSWYQQTPGQGLQFLFEYFSETQRNKGNFPGRFSGRQFSNSRSEMNVSTLELGDSALYLCASRPGSGNGYTFGSGTRLTVV.

This chain joins TRBV15 and TRBJ1-5; D may be TRBD1 (5 bases). V was trimmed by 1 base and J by 0 bases, leaving 16 bases between them. In germline, CDR1 is LNHNV, CDR2 YYDKDF (reference sequence). The CDR3 is 18 residues long. The CDR3 DNA follows: TGTGCCACCAGCAGAGGACAGACCGGGGGTTATAGCAATCAGCCCCAGCATTTT. This translates into CATSRGQTGGYSNQPQHF.

The V gene is TRBV28, the J gene TRBJ1-2; D unresolved. Germline V gene lookup returns CDR1 MDHEN and CDR2 SYDVKM. This CDR3 comprises 12 residues. V was clipped by 5 bases and J by 2 bases, with 6 bases between them. The CDR3 sequence is CASSPLNYGYTF. DNA of the CDR3: TGTGCCAGCAGTCCCTTAAACTATGGCTACACCTTC.

The CDR3 is CASSLVGAVQETQYF. CDR3 nucleotide sequence: TGCGCCAGCAGCTTGGTTGGGGCAGTCCAAGAGACCCAGTACTTC. The rearrangement links TRBV5-1 to TRBJ2-5; tentative D call: TRBD1 (5 bases). Trimming pared 0 bases from V and 1 base from J, leaving 10 bases between. Germline V lookup: CDR1 SGHRS, CDR2 YFSETQ. CDR3 length equals 15 residues.

The V call is TRBV3-1 (or the pseudogene TRBV3-2), the J call TRBJ1-1, with 7 positions matching TRBD1. This CDR3 region has 15 residues. Trimming removed 0 bases from V and 4 bases from J; junction bases left unmatched: 5. Germline CDR1 and CDR2: LGHDT and YNNKEL (reference sequence). The DNA for the CDR3 is TGTGCCAGCAGCCAAGATCCACAGGGGATCACTGAAGCTTTCTTT. It specifies CASSQDPQGITEAFF.

This clone was detected once. The chain recombines TRBV7-3 with TRBJ2-3; 8 bases are a match to TRBD2. CDR1 and CDR2 from the germline V gene are SGHTA and FQGTGA. Trimming removed 1 base from V and 5 bases from J; junction bases left unmatched: 8. The CDR3 sequence is 16 residues long. DNA for the CDR3: TGTGCCAGCAGCTTAAATAGGGGTAGCGGGAAAGATACGCAGTATTTT. This sequence encodes CASSLNRGSGKDTQYF.

In this sample, this clone turned up once. This chain links TRBV3-1 (or the pseudogene TRBV3-2) with TRBJ1-3, with a possible D match to TRBD1 (6 bases). V shed 6 bases and J shed 2 bases, with 14 bases lying between them. CDR1 and CDR2 (germline): LGHDT, YNNKEL (reference sequence). This CDR3 contains 15 residues. In DNA, the CDR3 is TGTGCCAGCAGTCTTACAGGGAGTCCTGGAAACACCATATATTTT. Amino acid sequence: CASSLTGSPGNTIYF.

The gene calls are TRBV18 and TRBJ2-7; TRBD1 matches at 12 bases. With 6 bases clipped from V and 4 bases from J, the junction kept 4 bases outside the gene matches. Germline V gives CDR1 KGHSH, CDR2 LQKENI. The CDR3 is made up of 14 amino acids. The CDR3 loop is CASSRDRGPYEQYF. CDR3 sequence (DNA): TGTGCCAGCTCCCGGGACAGGGGGCCTTACGAGCAGTACTTC. Together with reference TRBV18 and TRBJ2-7, the CDR3 gives the full variable domain: NAGVMQNPRHLVRRRGQEARLRCSPMKGHSHVYWYRQLPEEGLKFMVYLQKENIIDESGMPKERFSAEFPKEGPSILRIQQVVRGDSAAYFCASSRDRGPYEQYFGPGTRLTVT.